Reported below is one T cell receptor beta chain. Antigen specificity is unknown. The record originates from a study of blood T cells in healthy people across ages. Combining a sample-barcoded 5' primer with a J-beta primer mix, a second PCR ran for about 7 to 12 cycles. TCRdb used MiXCR to reprocess the 5' RACE reads, holding one entry per CDR3 protein. The sample gives about 1.8 million distinct CDR3 sequences, roughly 52% of which show up once; less than 2.5% is in the top ten. Regarding the study as a whole: Roughly linear age-related decline in beta diversity appeared, significant by age approximately 41.

The CDR3 spans 16 residues. Looked up from germline, CDR1 is SGDLS and CDR2 is YYNGEE. V was pared by 3 bases and J by 0 bases, with 13 bases between. The sample comprised blood. The chain combines TRBV9 with TRBJ2-1; the D gene could be TRBD1 or TRBD2 (5 bases each). The clonotype was recovered from a woman between 40 and 50 years old in good health. As DNA, the CDR3 is TGTGCCAGCAGCGACCCGAGGGGTAGCTCCTACAATGAGCAGTTCTTC. This sequence encodes CASSDPRGSSYNEQFF.